Presented here are 12 T cell receptor beta chains from one specimen sequenced in a study of Graves' ophthalmopathy and Graves' hyperthyroidism. Amplification of the TCR beta CDR3 regions used RNA transcripts (as template). Second-round multiplex PCR came after first-round RT-PCR with HTBI primers. TCRdb redid the calling of the multiplex PCR reads with MiXCR, one entry per CDR3 protein. The sample lists about 220,000 distinct CDR3 sequences; roughly 21% were seen once. Sequencing was carried out using peripheral blood. All receptors derive from a woman aged 45-60 years with Graves' ophthalmopathy.

Comment on this clonotype: No conserved phenylalanine or tryptophan is present at the end of the CDR3, so a read error is the likely explanation. V gene TRBV12-3 or TRBV12-4 combines with J gene TRBJ1-2; 9 bases align to TRBD1. This CDR3 has 14 amino acids. With 6 bases clipped from V and 4 bases from J, the junction kept 6 bases outside the gene matches. The CDR3 loop reads CASSDRGARYGYTI. The CDR3 DNA reads TGTGCCAGCAGCGACAGGGGGGCTCGCTATGGCTACACCATC.

This clonotype was seen ten or more times. The chain recombines TRBV25-1 with TRBJ2-7; TRBD2 matches 9 bases. The V gene's germline CDR1 is MGHDK and CDR2 SYGVNS. This CDR3 spans 14 amino acids. J lost 4 bases, V lost 5 bases, and 6 bases had no gene match. The DNA of the CDR3 is TGTGCCAGCAGTAATAGCGGGAGTGGGTACGAGCAGTACTTC. Its translation is CASSNSGSGYEQYF.

The sample holds one count of this clonotype. The V gene is TRBV2, the J gene TRBJ2-5, with 11 bases matching TRBD2. CDR1 is SNHLY and CDR2 is FYNNEI in the germline V gene. The V and J ends lost 6 bases and 14 bases, in that order; junction bases with no gene match: 17. The CDR3 is 15 residues long. The CDR3 loop reads CASSPFGLAGGPSYF. In DNA form, the CDR3 reads TGTGCCAGCAGCCCTTTTGGTCTAGCGGGAGGTCCGAGTTACTTC.

This clonotype was recorded many times. The rearrangement links TRBV24-1 to TRBJ2-7; no definite D call. Trimming took 4 bases from V and 7 from J, leaving 13 bases between them. The CDR3 sequence is 13 residues long. CDR1 is KGHDR, CDR2 SFDVKD, per germline. The CDR3 loop is CATSDPPLIEQYF. The CDR3 nucleotides are TGTGCCACCAGTGACCCCCCTCTAATAGAGCAGTACTTC.

The chain is built from TRBV7-6 and TRBJ2-4; 10 positions agree with TRBD1. Trimming at V came to 5 bases and at J to 2 bases, leaving 12 bases not matched to a gene. Germline lookup yields CDR1 SGHVS and CDR2 FNYEAQ. The CDR3 extends over 18 amino acids. The CDR3 nucleotides are TGTGCCAGCAGCCTACGAATTCCGGGACAGGGGACCAAAAACATTCAGTACTTC. Translating gives CASSLRIPGQGTKNIQYF.

The CDR3 loop reads CASAQLPPGQGRYFYGYTF. The CDR3, as DNA: TGCGCCAGCGCCCAGCTTCCTCCGGGACAGGGAAGGTACTTCTATGGCTACACCTTC. The chain is built from TRBV5-1 and TRBJ1-2, with 9 bases aligning to TRBD1. Germline lookup yields CDR1 SGHRS and CDR2 YFSETQ. J lost 4 bases, V lost 7 bases, and 23 bases had no gene match. CDR3 size: 19 residues. Full variable domain (outside the CDR3, taken from reference TRBV5-1 and TRBJ1-2): KAGVTQTPRYLIKTRGQQVTLSCSPISGHRSVSWYQQTPGQGLQFLFEYFSETQRNKGNFPGRFSGRQFSNSRSEMNVSTLELGDSALYLCASAQLPPGQGRYFYGYTFGSGTRLTVV.

This clonotype was picked up many times. The junction and the germline gene differ at one end; a read error may be behind it. The rearrangement uses TRBV6-1 and TRBJ2-2, with 8 positions matching TRBD2. There are 14 residues in the CDR3. Germline V gene data show CDR1 as MNHNS and CDR2 as SASEGT. The CDR3 nucleotides are TGTGTCAGCAGTGCCGGGACTAGTGGCGGGGAGCTGTTTTTT. This sequence encodes CVSSAGTSGGELFF.

At least ten counts were recorded for this clonotype. The gene calls are TRBV9 and TRBJ2-2; either TRBD1 or TRBD2 may fit D (5 bases each). CDR3 size: 16 residues. Trimming removed 4 bases from V and 3 bases from J, with 16 bases in between. Germline CDR1 SGDLS, CDR2 YYNGEE. CDR3 residues: CASSPGPGLDTGELFF. The CDR3, as DNA: TGTGCCAGCAGCCCGGGACCGGGGTTGGACACCGGGGAGCTGTTTTTT.

V usage is TRBV12-3 or TRBV12-4 and J usage is TRBJ1-1, with a weak D call TRBD1 (5 bases). The V gene lost 1 base and the J gene lost 0 bases, with 12 bases spanning the gap. CDR3 length equals 16 residues. CDR3 DNA sequence: TGTGCCAGCAGTTTAGGGGCAGGGCCTATGAACACTGAAGCTTTCTTT. It encodes CASSLGAGPMNTEAFF.

Ten or more counts support this clonotype. The V call is TRBV15, the J call TRBJ2-7; D possibly corresponds to TRBD1 (6 bases). This CDR3 spans 13 amino acids. Germline V gene lookup returns CDR1 LNHNV and CDR2 YYDKDF (reference sequence). V was pared by 4 bases and J by 3 bases, with 10 bases between. This chain's CDR3 is CATSIARGYEQYF. CDR3 bases: TGTGCCACCAGCATAGCCAGGGGCTACGAGCAGTACTTC.

This clonotype was detected once. The chain has TRBV6-2 or TRBV6-3 and TRBJ2-2; TRBD2 is a possible D gene (5 bases). Germline V CDR1 and CDR2: MNHEY, SVGEGT. The CDR3 is 15 amino acids. Trimming stripped 6 bases from V and 5 bases from J, with 16 bases between. This chain's CDR3 is CASRRGGTGTGELFF. In nucleotides, the CDR3 is TGTGCCAGCAGACGTGGAGGTACGGGGACCGGGGAGCTGTTTTTT.

This clonotype has at least ten counts. The chain joins TRBV4-2 to TRBJ1-2; TRBD1 might be the D (5 bases). This CDR3 is 14 amino acids long. The germline V gene has CDR1 LGHNA and CDR2 YNFKEQ. The V and J ends lost 1 base and 8 bases respectively, with 14 bases between them. This CDR3 is CASSQGGQRGGYTF. Written as DNA, the CDR3 is TGTGCCAGCAGCCAAGGGGGCCAGAGGGGAGGCTACACCTTC.